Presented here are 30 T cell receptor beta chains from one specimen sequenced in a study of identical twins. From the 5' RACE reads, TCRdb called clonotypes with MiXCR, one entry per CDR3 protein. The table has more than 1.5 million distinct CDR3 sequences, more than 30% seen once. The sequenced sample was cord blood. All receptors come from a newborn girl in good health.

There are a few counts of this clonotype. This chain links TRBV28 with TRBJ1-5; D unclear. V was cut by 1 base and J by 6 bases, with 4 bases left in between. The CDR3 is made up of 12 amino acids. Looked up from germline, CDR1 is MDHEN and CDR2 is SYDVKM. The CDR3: CASSLFRQPQHF. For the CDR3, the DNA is TGTGCCAGCAGTTTATTTCGTCAGCCCCAGCATTTT.

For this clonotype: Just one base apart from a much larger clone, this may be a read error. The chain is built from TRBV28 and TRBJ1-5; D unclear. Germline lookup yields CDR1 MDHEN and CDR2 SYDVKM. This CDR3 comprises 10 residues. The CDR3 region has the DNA TGTGCCAGCAGCACTCAGCCCCAGCATTTT. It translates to CASSTQPQHF.

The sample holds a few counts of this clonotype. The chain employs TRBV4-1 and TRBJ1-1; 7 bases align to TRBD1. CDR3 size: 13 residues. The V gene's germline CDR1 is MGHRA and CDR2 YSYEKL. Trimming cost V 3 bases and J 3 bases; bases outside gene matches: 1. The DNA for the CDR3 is TGCGCCAGCAGCCAGACAGGGTACACTGAAGCTTTCTTT. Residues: CASSQTGYTEAFF.

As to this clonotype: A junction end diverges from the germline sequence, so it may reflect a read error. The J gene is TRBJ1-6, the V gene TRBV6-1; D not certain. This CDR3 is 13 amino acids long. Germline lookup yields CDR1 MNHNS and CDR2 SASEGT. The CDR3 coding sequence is TGTGCCAGCGTCGGCCGCAATAATTCACCCCCCCACTTT. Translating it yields CASVGRNNSPPHF.

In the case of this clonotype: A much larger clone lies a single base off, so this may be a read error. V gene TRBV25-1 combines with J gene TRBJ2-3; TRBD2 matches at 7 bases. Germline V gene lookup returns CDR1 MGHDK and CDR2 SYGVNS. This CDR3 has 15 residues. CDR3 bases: TGTGCCAGCAGTGGGCTAGCGGCACGCACAGATGCGCAGTATTTT. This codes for CASSGLAARTDAQYF.

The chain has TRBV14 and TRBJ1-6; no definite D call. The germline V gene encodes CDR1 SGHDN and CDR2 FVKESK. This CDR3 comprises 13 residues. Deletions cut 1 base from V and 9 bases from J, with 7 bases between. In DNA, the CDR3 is TGTGCCAGCAGCCAAGTTGAGGGTTCACCCCTCCACTTT. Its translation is CASSQVEGSPLHF.

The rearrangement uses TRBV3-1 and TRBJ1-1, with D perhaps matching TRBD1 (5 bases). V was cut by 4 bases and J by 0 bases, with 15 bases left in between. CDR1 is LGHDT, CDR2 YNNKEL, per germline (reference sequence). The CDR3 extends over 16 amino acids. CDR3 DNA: TGTGCCAGCAGCCCCCGAAAACTAGGGGTGAACACTGAAGCTTTCTTT. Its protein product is CASSPRKLGVNTEAFF.

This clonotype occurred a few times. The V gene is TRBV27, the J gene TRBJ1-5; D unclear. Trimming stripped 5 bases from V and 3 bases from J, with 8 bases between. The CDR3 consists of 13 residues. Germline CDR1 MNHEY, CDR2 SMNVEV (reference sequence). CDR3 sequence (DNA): TGTGCCAGCAGTCGGCAGCCCAATCAGCCCCAGCATTTT. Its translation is CASSRQPNQPQHF.

CDR3 sequence: CSARGGKMNTEAFF. In DNA form, the CDR3 reads TGCAGTGCTAGAGGGGGAAAGATGAACACTGAAGCTTTCTTT. The gene calls are TRBV20-1 and TRBJ1-1; D is unclear. V was clipped by 1 base and J by 0 bases, with 9 bases between them. Germline loops: CDR1 DFQATT, CDR2 SNEGSKA (reference sequence). This CDR3 spans 14 amino acids.

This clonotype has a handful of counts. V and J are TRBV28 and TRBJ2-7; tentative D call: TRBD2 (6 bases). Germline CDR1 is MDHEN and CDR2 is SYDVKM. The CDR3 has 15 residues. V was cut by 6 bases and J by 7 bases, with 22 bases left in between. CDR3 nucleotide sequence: TGTGCCAGCAGCCCGGGACTGGGCTCCTACAATGAGCAGTACTTC. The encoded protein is CASSPGLGSYNEQYF.

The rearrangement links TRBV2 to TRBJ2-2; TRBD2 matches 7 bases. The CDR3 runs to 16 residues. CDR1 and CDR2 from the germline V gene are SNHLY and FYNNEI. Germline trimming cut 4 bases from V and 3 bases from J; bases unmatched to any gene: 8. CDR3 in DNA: TGTGCCAGCAGTGCGGGGGGTTGGGTCGACACCGGGGAGCTGTTTTTT. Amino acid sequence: CASSAGGWVDTGELFF.

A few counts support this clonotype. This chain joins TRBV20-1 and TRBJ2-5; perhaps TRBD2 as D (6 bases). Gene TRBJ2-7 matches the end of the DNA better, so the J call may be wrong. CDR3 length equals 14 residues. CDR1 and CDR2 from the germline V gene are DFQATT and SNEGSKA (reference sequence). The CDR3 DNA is TGCAGTACCCGTACCGGGACTGGCCCGGACGAGCAGTACTTC. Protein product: CSTRTGTGPDEQYF.

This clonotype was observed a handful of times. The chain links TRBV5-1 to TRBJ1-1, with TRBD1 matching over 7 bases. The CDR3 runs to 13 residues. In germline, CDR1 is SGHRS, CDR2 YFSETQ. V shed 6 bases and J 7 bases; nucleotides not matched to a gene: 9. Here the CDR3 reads CASTPTGVSEAFF. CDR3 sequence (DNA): TGCGCCAGCACACCAACAGGGGTGAGTGAAGCTTTCTTT. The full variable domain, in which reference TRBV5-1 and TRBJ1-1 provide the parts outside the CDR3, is KAGVTQTPRYLIKTRGQQVTLSCSPISGHRSVSWYQQTPGQGLQFLFEYFSETQRNKGNFPGRFSGRQFSNSRSEMNVSTLELGDSALYLCASTPTGVSEAFFGQGTRLTVV.

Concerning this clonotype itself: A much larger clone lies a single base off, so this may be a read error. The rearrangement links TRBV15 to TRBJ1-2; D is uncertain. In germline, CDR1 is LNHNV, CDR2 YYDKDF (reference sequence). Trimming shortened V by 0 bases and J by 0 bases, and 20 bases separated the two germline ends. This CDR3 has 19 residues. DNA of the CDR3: TGTGCCACCAGCAGAGATCCGGCCGACACCTATCACACTAACTATGGCTACACCTTC. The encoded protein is CATSRDPADTYHTNYGYTF.

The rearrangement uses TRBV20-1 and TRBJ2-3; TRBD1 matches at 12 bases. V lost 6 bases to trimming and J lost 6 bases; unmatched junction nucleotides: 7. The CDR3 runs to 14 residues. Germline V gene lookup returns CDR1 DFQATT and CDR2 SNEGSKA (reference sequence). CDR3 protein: CSATGQGAGDTQYF. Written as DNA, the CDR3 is TGCAGTGCCACGGGACAGGGGGCAGGGGATACGCAGTATTTT.

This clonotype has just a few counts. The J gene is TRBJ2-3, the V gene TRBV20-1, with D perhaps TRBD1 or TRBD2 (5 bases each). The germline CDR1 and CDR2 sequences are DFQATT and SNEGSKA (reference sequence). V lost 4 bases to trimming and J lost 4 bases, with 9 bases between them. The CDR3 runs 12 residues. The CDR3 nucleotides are TGCAGTGCTAATAGGGGACCAGATACGCAGTATTTT. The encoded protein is CSANRGPDTQYF.

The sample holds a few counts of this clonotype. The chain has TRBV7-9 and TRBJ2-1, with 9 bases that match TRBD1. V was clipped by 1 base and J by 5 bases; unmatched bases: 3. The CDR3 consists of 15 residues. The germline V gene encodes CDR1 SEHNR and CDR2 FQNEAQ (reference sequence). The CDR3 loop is CASSLVGTGHNEQFF. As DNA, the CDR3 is TGTGCCAGCAGCTTAGTGGGGACAGGGCACAATGAGCAGTTCTTC.

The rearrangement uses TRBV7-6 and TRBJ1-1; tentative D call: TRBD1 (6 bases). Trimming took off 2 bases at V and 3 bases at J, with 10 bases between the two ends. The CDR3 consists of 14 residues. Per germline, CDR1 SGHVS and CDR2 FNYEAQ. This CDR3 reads CASSLRGADTEAFF. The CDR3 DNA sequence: TGTGCCAGCAGCTTACGGGGGGCTGACACTGAAGCTTTCTTT.

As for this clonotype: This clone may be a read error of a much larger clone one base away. The CDR3 region is CASITGQGSYEQYF. Written as DNA, the CDR3 is TGTGCCAGCATTACGGGACAGGGGTCCTACGAGCAGTACTTC. The chain uses TRBV12-3 or TRBV12-4 and TRBJ2-7; TRBD1 matches 10 bases. There are 14 residues in the CDR3. J was trimmed by 1 base and V by 7 bases; bases with no gene match: 4.

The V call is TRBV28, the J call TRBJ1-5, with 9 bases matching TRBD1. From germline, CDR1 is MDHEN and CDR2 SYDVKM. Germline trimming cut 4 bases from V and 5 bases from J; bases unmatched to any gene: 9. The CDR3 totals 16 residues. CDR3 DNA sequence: TGTGCCAGCAGTTCGGTCAGGGACAGGGTTGATCAGCCCCAGCATTTT. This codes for CASSSVRDRVDQPQHF.

The CDR3 nucleotides are TGTGCCAGCAGCCAATTTCTAAGAGGGGGCACCGGGGAGCTGTTTTTT. Translated, it gives CASSQFLRGGTGELFF. The J gene is TRBJ2-2, the V gene TRBV4-2, with D possibly TRBD1 on 6 matching bases. V gave up 2 bases and J gave up 4 bases, with 14 bases separating them. Looked up from germline, CDR1 is LGHNA and CDR2 is YNFKEQ. The CDR3 extends over 16 amino acids.

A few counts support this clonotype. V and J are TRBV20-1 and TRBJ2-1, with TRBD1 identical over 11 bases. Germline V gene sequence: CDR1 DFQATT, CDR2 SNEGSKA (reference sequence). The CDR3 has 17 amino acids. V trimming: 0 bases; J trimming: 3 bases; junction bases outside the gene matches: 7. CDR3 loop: CSAREPPGQGGYNEQFF. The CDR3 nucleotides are TGCAGTGCTAGAGAACCTCCGGGACAGGGGGGCTACAATGAGCAGTTCTTC.

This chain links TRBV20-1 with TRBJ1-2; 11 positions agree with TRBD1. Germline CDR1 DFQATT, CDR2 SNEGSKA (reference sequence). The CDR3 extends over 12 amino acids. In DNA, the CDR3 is TGCCTATCCGGGACAGGGGGTTATCGCTACACCTTC. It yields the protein CLSGTGGYRYTF.

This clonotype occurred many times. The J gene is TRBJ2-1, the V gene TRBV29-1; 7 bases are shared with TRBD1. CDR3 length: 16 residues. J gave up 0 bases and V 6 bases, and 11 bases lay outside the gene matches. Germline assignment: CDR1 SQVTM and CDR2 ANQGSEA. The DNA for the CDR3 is TGCAGCGTGCCCGGGACAGCCACTAGCTCCTACAATGAGCAGTTCTTC. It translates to CSVPGTATSSYNEQFF.

This CDR3 is CSHTSGSTDTQYF. The DNA of the CDR3 is TGCAGCCACACAAGCGGGAGCACAGATACGCAGTATTTT. The V gene is TRBV20-1, the J gene TRBJ2-3; maybe TRBD2 (6 bases). The CDR3 loop spans 13 amino acids. Germline V gene lookup returns CDR1 DFQATT and CDR2 SNEGSKA (reference sequence).

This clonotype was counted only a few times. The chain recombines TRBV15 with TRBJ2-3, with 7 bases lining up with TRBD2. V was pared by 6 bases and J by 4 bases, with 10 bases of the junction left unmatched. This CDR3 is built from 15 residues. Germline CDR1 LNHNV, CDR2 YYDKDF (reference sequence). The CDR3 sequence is CATRDLRGLADTQYF. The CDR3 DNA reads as TGTGCCACCAGAGACCTGCGGGGGTTGGCAGATACGCAGTATTTT.

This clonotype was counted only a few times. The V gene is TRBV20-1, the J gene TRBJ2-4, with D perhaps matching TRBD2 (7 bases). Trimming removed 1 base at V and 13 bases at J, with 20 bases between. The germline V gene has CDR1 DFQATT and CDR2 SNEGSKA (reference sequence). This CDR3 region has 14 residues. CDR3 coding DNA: TGCAGTGCTAGAGGGCGGGGGCCTTACAATGAGCAGTACTTC. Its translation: CSARGRGPYNEQYF.

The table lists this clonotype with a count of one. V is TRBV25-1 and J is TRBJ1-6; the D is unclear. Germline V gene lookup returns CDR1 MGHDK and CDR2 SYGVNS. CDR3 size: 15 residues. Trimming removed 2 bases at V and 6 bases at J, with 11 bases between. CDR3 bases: TGTGCCAGCAGTGAAAACGCGGCCTTTAATTCACCCCTCCACTTT. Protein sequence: CASSENAAFNSPLHF.

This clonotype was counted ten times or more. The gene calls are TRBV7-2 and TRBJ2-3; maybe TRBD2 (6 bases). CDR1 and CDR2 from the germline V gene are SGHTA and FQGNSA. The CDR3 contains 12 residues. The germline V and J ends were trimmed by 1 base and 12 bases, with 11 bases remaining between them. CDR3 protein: CASSLETSLQYF. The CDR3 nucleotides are TGTGCCAGCAGCTTAGAAACTAGCCTTCAGTATTTT.

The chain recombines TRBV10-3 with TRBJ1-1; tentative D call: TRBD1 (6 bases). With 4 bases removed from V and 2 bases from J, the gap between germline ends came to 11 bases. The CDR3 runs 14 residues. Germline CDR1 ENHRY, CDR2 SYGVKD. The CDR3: CAISVGTPNTEAFF. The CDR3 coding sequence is TGTGCCATCAGTGTGGGGACACCCAACACTGAAGCTTTCTTT.